This T cell receptor (beta chain) emerged from a study of T cell responses to AZD1222 COVID-19 vaccine (dated by TCRdb to the early 2020s). For the study in its entirety: AZD1222 recipients with second doses at about 4 weeks or about 12 weeks were pooled, because spike-specific TCR depth and breadth did not differ between schedules. A total of just over 230 trial participants underwent TCR sequencing, of whom some 200 had received two doses of AZD1222 and approximately 26 had received two doses of the MenACWY control vaccine. Trial participants were enrolled by age into subgroups of 18-55, 56-69 and 70-plus years, and roughly 150, 30 and 60 TCR-sequenced participants, respectively, were included in these subgroups.

Points on this clone: The antigen this receptor binds is unknown. The record has no base qualities; no much larger clone is one base away.

The CDR3 regions of human TCRbeta chains were analyzed by immunosequencing. In the source study's methods: TCRs in the repertoires were matched against a reference library of SARS-CoV-2-specific TCRs that had been generated with the MIRA antigen-specificity platform. Breadth was defined as the fraction of unique TCRs that were SARS-CoV-2-associated, and depth was defined as the fraction of total T cells that were SARS-CoV-2-associated. Using the MIRA data, each spike-specific TCR was mapped to the spike region that the TCR reacts to and placed in a CD4 or CD8 class. Log10-transformed breadth and depth values were compared by one-way ANOVA with Sidak's multiple comparisons tests. TCRdb's version of the immuneACCESS table is confined to in-frame rearrangements and falls short of the full clone set. An unresolved V gene accounts for under half of the shortfall where checked; the remainder is of unknown origin. V, J and clone size reflect that table, while D and trimming were determined from the DNA. This sample holds 100,000 to 150,000 clones; approximately 88% were observed only once. The ten largest clonotypes hold 7.5% to 8% of the sample.

Beyond this particular receptor, the publication reports: After two AZD1222 doses, spike-specific TCR breadth and depth were significantly higher than at day 0 and than in MenACWY recipients. Only five to seven AZD1222 recipients were SARS-CoV-2 seropositive at baseline, limiting conclusions about previously exposed vaccinees. In the small 56-69-year group, the increase in depth fell short of significance, most likely because of low power. CD4 TCRs associated with the vaccine covered the entire spike protein, and the dominant responses were in regions 160-218 and 743-854. Because no day 14 peak-response samples were available, the repertoires could be characterized only after the peak T cell response. Reportedly, close to half of the unique spike-specific TCRs recognized epitopes lying outside the regions that are mutated in the B.1.351 and B.1.1.7 variants. Participants were mostly white British, with more females than males. The authors suggested clonal diversity may have been underestimated.

Reading the label with the study, this specimen's time point is: baseline before first vaccination. Vaccinee samples came from UK trials COV001 and COV002, including a single-blind randomized controlled phase 2/3 trial of AZD1222 (ChAdOx1 nCoV-19) in healthy adults. For TCRbeta chain sequencing, PBMC samples from trial participants were taken at day 0 and at day 28 after the second dose. V is shortened by 6 bases, J by 0 bases, and the region joining them spans 5 bases. CDR1 and CDR2 were assigned from the germline V gene as LGHNA and YNFKEQ. The CDR3 numbers 13 residues from cysteine through phenylalanine. Just CDR3 DNA is preserved here, 39 bases in frame from base 1.

The sample was peripheral blood, taken on day 0 of AZD1222 vaccination. The chain links TRBV4-2 with TRBJ1-4; the D gene assignment is ambiguous. The sequence was collected from an adult in good health. The sequence in DNA is TGTGCCAGCAGAGCCACAACTAATGAAAAACTGTTTTTT. Translated, this gives CASRATTNEKLFF.